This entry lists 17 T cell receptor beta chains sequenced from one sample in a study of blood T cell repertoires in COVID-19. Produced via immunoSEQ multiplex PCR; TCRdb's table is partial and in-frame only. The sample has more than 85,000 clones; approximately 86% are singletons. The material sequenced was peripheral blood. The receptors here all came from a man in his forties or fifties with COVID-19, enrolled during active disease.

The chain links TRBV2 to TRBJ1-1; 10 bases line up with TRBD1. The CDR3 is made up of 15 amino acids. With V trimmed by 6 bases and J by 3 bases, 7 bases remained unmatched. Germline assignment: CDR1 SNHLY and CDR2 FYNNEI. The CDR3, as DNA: TGTGCCAGCAGCGGCCTGACAGGGGGCCACACTGAAGCTTTCTTT. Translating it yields CASSGLTGGHTEAFF.

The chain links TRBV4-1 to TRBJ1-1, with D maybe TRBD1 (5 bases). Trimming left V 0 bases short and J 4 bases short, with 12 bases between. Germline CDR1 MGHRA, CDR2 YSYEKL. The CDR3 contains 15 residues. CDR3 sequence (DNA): TGCGCCAGCAGCCAAGATAGGGGAGGAAGCACTGAAGCTTTCTTT. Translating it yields CASSQDRGGSTEAFF.

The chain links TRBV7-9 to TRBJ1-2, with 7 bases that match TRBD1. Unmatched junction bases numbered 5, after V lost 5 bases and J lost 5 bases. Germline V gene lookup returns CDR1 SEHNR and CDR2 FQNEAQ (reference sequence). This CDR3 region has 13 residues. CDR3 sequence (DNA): TGTGCCAGCAGCCGCGGACAGGTTTATGGCTACACCTTC. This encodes CASSRGQVYGYTF. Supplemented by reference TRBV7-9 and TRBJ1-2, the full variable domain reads DTGVSQNPRHKITKRGQNVTFRCDPISEHNRLYWYRQTLGQGPEFLTYFQNEAQLEKSRLLSDRFSAERPKGSFSTLEIQRTEQGDSAMYLCASSRGQVYGYTFGSGTRLTVV.

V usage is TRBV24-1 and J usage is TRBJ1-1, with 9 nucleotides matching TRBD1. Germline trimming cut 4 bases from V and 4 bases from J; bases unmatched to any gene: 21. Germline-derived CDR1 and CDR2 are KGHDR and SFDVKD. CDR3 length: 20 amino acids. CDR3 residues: CATSDYSTGTGRWLVTEAFF. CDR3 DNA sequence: TGTGCCACCAGTGACTATTCCACCGGGACAGGGAGGTGGTTGGTCACTGAAGCTTTCTTT.

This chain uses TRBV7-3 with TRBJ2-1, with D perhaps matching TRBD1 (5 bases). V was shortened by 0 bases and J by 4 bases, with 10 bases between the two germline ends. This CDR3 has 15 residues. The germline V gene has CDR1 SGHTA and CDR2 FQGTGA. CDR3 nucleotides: TGTGCCAGCAGCTTAACAGGGGCCCGGTACAATGAGCAGTTCTTC. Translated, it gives CASSLTGARYNEQFF.

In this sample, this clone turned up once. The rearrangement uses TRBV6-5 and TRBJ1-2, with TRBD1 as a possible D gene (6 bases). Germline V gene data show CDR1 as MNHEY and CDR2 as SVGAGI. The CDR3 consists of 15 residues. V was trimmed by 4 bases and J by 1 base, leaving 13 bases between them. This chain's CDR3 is CASSSEGGGNYGYTF. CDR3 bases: TGTGCCAGCAGTTCTGAGGGAGGGGGTAACTATGGCTACACCTTC.

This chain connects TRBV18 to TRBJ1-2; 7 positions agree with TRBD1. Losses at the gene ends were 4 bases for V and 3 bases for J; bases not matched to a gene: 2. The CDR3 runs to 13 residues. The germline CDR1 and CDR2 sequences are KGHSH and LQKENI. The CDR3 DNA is TGTGCCAGCTCACAGGGGGCAGACTATGGCTACACCTTC. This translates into CASSQGADYGYTF.

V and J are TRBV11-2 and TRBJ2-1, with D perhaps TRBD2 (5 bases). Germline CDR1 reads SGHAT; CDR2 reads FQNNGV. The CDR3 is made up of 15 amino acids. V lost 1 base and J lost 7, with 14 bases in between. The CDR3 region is CASSLGGSALNEQFF. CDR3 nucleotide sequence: TGTGCCAGCAGCTTAGGAGGGTCAGCATTAAATGAGCAGTTCTTC.

This CDR3 is CASSPHDRVNQPQHF. Written as DNA, the CDR3 is TGTGCCAGTAGTCCTCACGACAGGGTCAATCAGCCCCAGCATTTT. V usage is TRBV19 and J usage is TRBJ1-5; TRBD1 matches at 7 bases. The CDR3 consists of 15 residues. Germline V lookup: CDR1 LNHDA, CDR2 SQIVND (reference sequence). J lost 3 bases, V lost 5 bases, and 7 bases had no gene match.

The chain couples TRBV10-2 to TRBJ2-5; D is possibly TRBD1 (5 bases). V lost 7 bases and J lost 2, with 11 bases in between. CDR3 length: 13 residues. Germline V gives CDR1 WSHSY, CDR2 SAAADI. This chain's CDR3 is CASTRTRQETQYF. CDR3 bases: TGCGCCAGCACTAGGACAAGACAAGAGACCCAGTACTTC.

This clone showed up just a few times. CDR3: CAIVQQGNTEAFF. CDR3 sequence (DNA): TGTGCCATCGTTCAGCAGGGGAACACTGAAGCTTTCTTT. The chain is built from TRBV10-3 and TRBJ1-1; D might be TRBD1 (5 bases). V was cut by 8 bases and J by 1 base, with 11 bases left in between. This CDR3 spans 13 amino acids. Germline lookup yields CDR1 ENHRY and CDR2 SYGVKD.

CDR3 sequence reads: CASRRDRVSYEQYF. DNA for the CDR3: TGTGCCAGCAGGCGGGACAGGGTCTCCTACGAGCAGTACTTC. V usage is TRBV28 and J usage is TRBJ2-7; 9 nucleotides align to TRBD1. CDR1 MDHEN and CDR2 SYDVKM come from the germline V gene. This CDR3 contains 14 residues. After removal of 6 bases from V and 0 bases from J, the junction contained 3 bases not matched to a gene.

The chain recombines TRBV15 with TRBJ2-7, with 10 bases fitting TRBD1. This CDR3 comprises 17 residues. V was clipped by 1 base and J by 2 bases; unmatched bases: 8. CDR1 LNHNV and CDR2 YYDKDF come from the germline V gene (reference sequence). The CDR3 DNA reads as TGTGCCACCAGCAGAGGGGTCGACAGGGGGCGTACCTACGAGCAGTACTTC. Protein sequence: CATSRGVDRGRTYEQYF.

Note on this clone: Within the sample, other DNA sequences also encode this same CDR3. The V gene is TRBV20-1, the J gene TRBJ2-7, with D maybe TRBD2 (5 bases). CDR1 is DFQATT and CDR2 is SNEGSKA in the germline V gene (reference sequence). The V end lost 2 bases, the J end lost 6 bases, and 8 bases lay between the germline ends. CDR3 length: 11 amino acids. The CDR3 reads CSARSGFEQYF. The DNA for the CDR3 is TGCAGTGCTAGATCGGGATTCGAGCAGTACTTC.

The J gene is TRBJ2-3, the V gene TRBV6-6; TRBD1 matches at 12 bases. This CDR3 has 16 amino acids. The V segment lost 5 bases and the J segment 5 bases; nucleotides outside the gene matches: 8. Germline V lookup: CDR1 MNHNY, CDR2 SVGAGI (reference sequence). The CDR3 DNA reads TGTGCCAGCAGTGGGGGGACAGGGGGCGCATTAGATACGCAGTATTTT. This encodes CASSGGTGGALDTQYF.

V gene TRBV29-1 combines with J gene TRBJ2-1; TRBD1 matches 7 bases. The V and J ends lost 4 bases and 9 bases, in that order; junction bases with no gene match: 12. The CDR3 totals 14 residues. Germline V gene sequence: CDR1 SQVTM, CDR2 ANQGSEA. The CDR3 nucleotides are TGCAGCGTTGCCCCCTGGACAGGAGGCGGTGAGCAGTTCTTC. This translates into CSVAPWTGGGEQFF.

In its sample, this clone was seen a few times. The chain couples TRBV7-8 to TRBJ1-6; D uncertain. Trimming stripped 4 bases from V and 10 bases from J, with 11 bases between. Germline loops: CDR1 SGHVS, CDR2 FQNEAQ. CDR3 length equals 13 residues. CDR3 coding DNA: TGTGCCAGCAGCTATAGCAGCATGTCACCCCTCCACTTT. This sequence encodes CASSYSSMSPLHF.